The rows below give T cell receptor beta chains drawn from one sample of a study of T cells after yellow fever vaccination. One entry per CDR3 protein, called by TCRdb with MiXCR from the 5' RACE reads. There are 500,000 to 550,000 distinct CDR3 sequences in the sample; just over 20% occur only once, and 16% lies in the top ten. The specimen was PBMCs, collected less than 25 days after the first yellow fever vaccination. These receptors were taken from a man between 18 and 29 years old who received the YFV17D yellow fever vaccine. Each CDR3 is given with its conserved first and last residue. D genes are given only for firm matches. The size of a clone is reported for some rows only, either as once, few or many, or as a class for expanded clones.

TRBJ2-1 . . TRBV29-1 CSVGQRQFF TGCAGCGTTGGACAGCGGCAGTTCTTC
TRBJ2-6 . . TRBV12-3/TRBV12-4 CASSRWTVSSGANVLTF TGTGCCAGCAGTCGTTGGACGGTCAGCTCTGGGGCCAACGTCCTGACTTTC
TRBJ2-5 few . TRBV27 CASAPNQGLETQYF TGTGCCAGCGCTCCCAATCAGGGGTTAGAGACCCAGTACTTC
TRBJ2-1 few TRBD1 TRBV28 CASSDLLRDRGTYNEQFF TGTGCCAGCAGTGACTTACTCCGGGACAGGGGCACCTACAATGAGCAGTTCTTC
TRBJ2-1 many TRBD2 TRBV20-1 CSAATGTSNLGEQFF TGCAGTGCTGCGACCGGGACTAGTAATCTCGGTGAGCAGTTCTTC
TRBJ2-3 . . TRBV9 CASSLGPSSTDTQYF TGTGCCAGCAGCCTCGGCCCGTCTAGCACAGATACGCAGTATTTT
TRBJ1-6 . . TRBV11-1 CASSFHRQGASSYNSPLHF TGTGCCAGCAGCTTTCACCGACAAGGGGCGAGCTCCTATAATTCACCCCTCCACTTT
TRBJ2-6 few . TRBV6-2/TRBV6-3 CASSFWGPGANVLTF TGTGCCAGCAGTTTCTGGGGCCCTGGGGCCAACGTCCTGACTTTC
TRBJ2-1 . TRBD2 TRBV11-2 CASGSGGSAYNEQFF TGTGCCTCCGGTAGCGGGGGGTCAGCCTACAATGAGCAGTTCTTC
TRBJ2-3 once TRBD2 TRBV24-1 CATTGRGEADTQYF TGTGCCACCACCGGACGGGGGGAGGCAGATACGCAGTATTTT
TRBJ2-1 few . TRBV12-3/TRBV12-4 CASSRPPPGAEQFF TGTGCCAGCAGTCGCCCCCCCCCCGGGGCTGAGCAGTTCTTC
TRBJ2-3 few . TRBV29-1 CSVEDSGRGTPDTQYF TGCAGCGTTGAAGACTCTGGCAGGGGTACCCCAGATACGCAGTATTTT
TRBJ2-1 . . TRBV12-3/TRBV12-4 CASSLGGAVMNEQFF TGTGCCAGCAGTTTAGGGGGCGCGGTGATGAATGAGCAGTTCTTC
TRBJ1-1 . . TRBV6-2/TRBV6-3 CASITEPNTEAFF TGTGCCAGCATAACAGAACCGAACACTGAAGCTTTCTTT
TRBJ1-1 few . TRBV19 CASSRNARGLGTEAFF TGTGCCAGTAGTCGTAATGCAAGGGGGTTAGGCACTGAAGCTTTCTTT
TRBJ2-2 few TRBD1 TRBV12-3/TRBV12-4 CASIPDRGGGELFF TGTGCCAGCATCCCGGACAGGGGTGGCGGGGAGCTGTTTTTT
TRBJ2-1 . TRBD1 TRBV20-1 CSGLRDRLNSEQFF TGCAGTGGGCTGAGGGACAGGTTAAACAGTGAGCAGTTCTTC
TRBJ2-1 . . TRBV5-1 CASSLVPGLSNNEQFF TGCGCCAGCAGCTTGGTACCGGGACTGTCAAACAATGAGCAGTTCTTC
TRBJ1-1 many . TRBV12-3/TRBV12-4 CASSFRRNTEAFF TGTGCCAGCAGTTTCAGACGGAACACTGAAGCTTTCTTT
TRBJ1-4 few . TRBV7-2 CASSLWGRLGEKLFF TGTGCCAGCAGCTTATGGGGCCGTTTGGGGGAAAAACTGTTTTTT
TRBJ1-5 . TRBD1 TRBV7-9 CASSLRGQGGDQPQHF TGTGCCAGCAGCTTACGGGGACAGGGAGGGGATCAGCCCCAGCATTTT
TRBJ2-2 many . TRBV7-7 CASSSTNTGELFF TGTGCTAGCAGCTCTACCAACACCGGGGAGCTGTTTTTT
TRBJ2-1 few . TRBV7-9 CASSRTDWDSSYNEQFF TGTGCCAGCAGCCGGACGGACTGGGATAGCTCCTACAATGAGCAGTTCTTC
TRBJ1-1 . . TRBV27 CASSLGVWGLNTEAFF TGTGCCAGCAGTTTGGGGGTATGGGGTTTGAACACTGAAGCTTTCTTT
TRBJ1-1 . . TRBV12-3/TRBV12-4 CATLRTQGTEAFF TGTGCCACTCTCCGGACCCAGGGAACTGAAGCTTTCTTT
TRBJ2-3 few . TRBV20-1 CSAAPMGGGNTDTQYF TGCAGTGCTGCCCCTATGGGTGGCGGGAACACAGATACGCAGTATTTT
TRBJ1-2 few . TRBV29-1 CSVAPRGAGYGYTF TGCAGCGTAGCCCCTCGGGGGGCGGGCTATGGCTACACCTTC
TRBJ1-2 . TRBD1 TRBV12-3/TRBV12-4 CATQDRDRGIFGYTF TGTGCCACCCAAGACCGGGACAGGGGAATTTTTGGCTACACCTTC
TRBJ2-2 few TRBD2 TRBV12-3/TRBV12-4 CASSSVLAGYTGELFF TGTGCCAGCAGCTCCGTTCTAGCGGGGTACACCGGGGAGCTGTTTTTT
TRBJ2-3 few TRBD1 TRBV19 CASSLTRDRGSTDTQYF TGTGCCAGTAGTCTAACCCGGGACAGGGGGTCCACAGATACGCAGTATTTT
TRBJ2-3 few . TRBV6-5 CASSYSSTTSTDTQYF TGTGCCAGCAGTTACTCTTCCACAACTAGCACAGATACGCAGTATTTT
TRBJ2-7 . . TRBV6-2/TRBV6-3 CASSYWDNYEQYF TGTGCCAGCAGTTATTGGGACAACTACGAGCAGTACTTC
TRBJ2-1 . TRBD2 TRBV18 CASSTVAGEGNEQFF TGTGCCAGCTCAACCGTAGCGGGAGAGGGAAATGAGCAGTTCTTC
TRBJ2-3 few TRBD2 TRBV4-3 CASSQASGPPDTQYF TGCGCCAGCAGCCAAGCTAGCGGGCCCCCGGATACGCAGTATTTT
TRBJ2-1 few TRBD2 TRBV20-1 CSASWGGSYNEQFF TGCAGTGCTAGTTGGGGGGGGTCCTACAATGAGCAGTTCTTC
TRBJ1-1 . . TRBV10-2 CATKQGLGQGQTEAFF TGCGCCACCAAACAGGGTCTGGGGCAGGGTCAAACTGAAGCTTTCTTT